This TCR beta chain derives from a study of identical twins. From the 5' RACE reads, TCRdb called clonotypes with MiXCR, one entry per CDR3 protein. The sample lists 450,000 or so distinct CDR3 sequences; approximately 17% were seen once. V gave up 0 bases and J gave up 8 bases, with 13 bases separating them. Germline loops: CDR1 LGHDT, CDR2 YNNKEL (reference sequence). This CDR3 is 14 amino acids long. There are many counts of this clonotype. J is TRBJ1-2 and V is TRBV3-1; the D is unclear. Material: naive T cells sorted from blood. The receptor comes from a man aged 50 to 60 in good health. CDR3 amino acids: CASSQDGRVGGYTF. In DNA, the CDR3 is TGTGCCAGCAGCCAAGACGGAAGGGTTGGAGGCTACACCTTC.